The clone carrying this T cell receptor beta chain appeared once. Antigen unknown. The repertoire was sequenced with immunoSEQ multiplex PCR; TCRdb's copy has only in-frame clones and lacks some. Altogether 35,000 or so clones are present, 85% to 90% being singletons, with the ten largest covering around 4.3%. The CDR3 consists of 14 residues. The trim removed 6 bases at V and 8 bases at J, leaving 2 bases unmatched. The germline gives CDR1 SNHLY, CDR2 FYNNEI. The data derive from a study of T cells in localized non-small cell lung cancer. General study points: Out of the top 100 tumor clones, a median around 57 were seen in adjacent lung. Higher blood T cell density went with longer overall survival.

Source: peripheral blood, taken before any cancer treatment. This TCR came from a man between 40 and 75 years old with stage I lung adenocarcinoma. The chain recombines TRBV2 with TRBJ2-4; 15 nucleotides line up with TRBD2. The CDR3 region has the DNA TGTGCCAGCAGAGGGACTAGCGGGGGGTACATTCAGTACTTC. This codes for CASRGTSGGYIQYF.